Following are 12 T cell receptor beta chains from one sample sequenced in a study of T cell changes during pregnancy in multiple sclerosis. Assay: immunoSEQ multiplex PCR; the TCRdb copy retains only in-frame clones and omits some. The sample shows about 110,000 clones, approximately 89% of them seen only once. Specimen: peripheral blood, collected after pregnancy. The origin of the receptors is a female donor with multiple sclerosis, enrolled in a pregnancy study.

The chain couples TRBV9 to TRBJ2-3, with D possibly TRBD1 on 5 matching bases. Germline CDR1 reads SGDLS; CDR2 reads YYNGEE. V shed 3 bases and J shed 0 bases, with 8 bases lying between them. CDR3 size: 14 residues. The CDR3 bases are TGTGCCAGCAGCGAGACAGCTAGCACAGATACGCAGTATTTT. Protein sequence: CASSETASTDTQYF.

The chain joins TRBV5-4 to TRBJ1-1, with D hard to call. Germline CDR1 SGHNT, CDR2 YYREEE (reference sequence). This CDR3 contains 14 residues. Trimming pared 7 bases from V and 1 base from J, leaving 14 bases between. CDR3 DNA sequence: TGTGCCAGCCGGGGTTCAGCTCAGAACACTGAAGCTTTCTTT. It codes for CASRGSAQNTEAFF.

The gene calls are TRBV2 and TRBJ2-7; 8 bases match TRBD1. V was pared by 7 bases and J by 0 bases, with 8 bases of the junction left unmatched. The CDR3 runs to 15 residues. Germline V lookup: CDR1 SNHLY, CDR2 FYNNEI. The CDR3 is CASTLTGASSYEQYF. CDR3 DNA: TGTGCCAGCACCCTGACAGGGGCAAGCTCCTACGAGCAGTACTTC.

This sequence joins TRBV5-6 and TRBJ2-7; no definite D call. Germline-derived CDR1 and CDR2 are SGHDT and YYEEEE. Trimming took 4 bases from V and 1 from J, leaving 9 bases between them. The CDR3 spans 13 residues. This CDR3 reads CASSTPQSYEQYF. The CDR3 DNA reads TGTGCCAGCAGCACCCCCCAGTCCTACGAGCAGTACTTC.

The rearrangement uses TRBV7-2 and TRBJ2-7, with TRBD1 identical over 7 bases. J was trimmed by 4 bases and V by 5 bases; bases with no gene match: 5. This CDR3 spans 13 amino acids. Germline CDR1 and CDR2: SGHTA and FQGNSA. This chain's CDR3 is CASSLGTEYEQYF. CDR3 bases: TGTGCCAGCAGCCTCGGGACAGAGTACGAGCAGTACTTC. Full variable domain (remainder filled in from reference TRBV7-2 and TRBJ2-7): GAGVSQSPSNKVTEKGKDVELRCDPISGHTALYWYRQSLGQGLEFLIYFQGNSAPDKSGLPSDRFSAERTGGSVSTLTIQRTQQEDSAVYLCASSLGTEYEQYFGPGTRLTVT.

This clone was recorded only once. The chain couples TRBV29-1 to TRBJ2-2; 12 positions agree with TRBD2. This CDR3 region has 14 residues. Germline V gene data show CDR1 as SQVTM and CDR2 as ANQGSEA. The ends lost 5 bases at V and 7 bases at J; junction bases unmatched: 5. The CDR3 reads CSVPLAGGGGELFF. Here the CDR3 DNA reads TGCAGCGTTCCACTAGCGGGGGGCGGCGGGGAGCTGTTTTTT.

The chain employs TRBV6-5 and TRBJ1-4; D possibly corresponds to TRBD1 (6 bases). This CDR3 spans 14 amino acids. Germline V lookup: CDR1 MNHEY, CDR2 SVGAGI. V lost 5 bases, J lost 8 bases, and 15 bases lay in between. In DNA, the CDR3 is TGTGCCAGCAGTCGTGGACAGAACAACGAAAAACTGTTTTTT. It encodes CASSRGQNNEKLFF.

This rearrangement joins TRBV25-1 to TRBJ1-6; TRBD1 agrees at 7 bases. V gave up 6 bases and J gave up 10 bases; unmatched junction bases: 15. In germline, CDR1 is MGHDK, CDR2 SYGVNS. The CDR3 is made up of 16 amino acids. The CDR3 DNA sequence: TGTGCCAGCAGCCCATTCGCAGGGGGTTTCGGATCACCCCTCCACTTT. It codes for CASSPFAGGFGSPLHF. Variable domain in full (rest from reference TRBV25-1 and TRBJ1-6): EADIYQTPRYLVIGTGKKITLECSQTMGHDKMYWYQQDPGMELHLIHYSYGVNSTEKGDLSSESTVSRIRTEHFPLTLESARPSHTSQYLCASSPFAGGFGSPLHFGNGTRLTVT.

Turning to this clone: One end of the junction fails to match germline, which may point to a read error. The chain has TRBV7-9 and TRBJ2-5; D remains ambiguous. CDR1 and CDR2 (germline): SEHNR, FQNEAQ (reference sequence). The CDR3 spans 12 residues. The CDR3 loop is CAIGVLQETQYF. CDR3 nucleotide sequence: TGCGCCATCGGAGTTCTACAAGAGACCCAGTACTTC.

The J gene is TRBJ1-2, the V gene TRBV20-1, with D unresolved. V shed 4 bases and J shed 4 bases, with 7 bases lying between them. CDR1 is DFQATT, CDR2 SNEGSKA, per germline (reference sequence). The CDR3 has 11 amino acids. In DNA, the CDR3 is TGCAGTGCTAAGACTATCTATGGCTACACCTTC. It is translated as CSAKTIYGYTF.

This clone was recorded once. This rearrangement joins TRBV13 to TRBJ2-3, with TRBD2 matching over 13 bases. The V and J ends lost 4 bases and 1 base, in that order; junction bases with no gene match: 14. The CDR3 spans 20 residues. Germline loops: CDR1 PRHDT, CDR2 FYEKMQ (reference sequence). The CDR3: CASSYPGLAGLASGTDTQYF. CDR3 DNA: TGTGCCAGCAGCTATCCGGGACTAGCGGGACTAGCCTCGGGCACAGATACGCAGTATTTT. Supplemented by reference TRBV13 and TRBJ2-3, the full variable domain reads AAGVIQSPRHLIKEKRETATLKCYPIPRHDTVYWYQQGPGQDPQFLISFYEKMQSDKGSIPDRFSAQQFSDYHSELNMSSLELGDSALYFCASSYPGLAGLASGTDTQYFGPGTRLTVL.

J is TRBJ1-2 and V is TRBV5-1; D might be TRBD1 (6 bases). V lost 3 bases to trimming and J lost 6 bases, with 21 bases between them. The CDR3 runs 16 residues. Germline V gene data show CDR1 as SGHRS and CDR2 as YFSETQ. Here the CDR3 DNA reads TGCGCCAGCAGCTACCTCCTCGGGGGGGCCTTGGATGGCTACACCTTC. Translation: CASSYLLGGALDGYTF.